The following is a T cell receptor beta chain sequence with its context. Its antigen is not identified. The record originates from a study of identical twins. General study points: Conclusions relied on cross-sectional statistical analysis, not following the same donors.

Trimming took 2 bases from V and 7 from J, leaving 12 bases between them. The CDR3 is made up of 13 amino acids. Germline CDR1 KGHSH, CDR2 LQKENI. MiXCR, run by TCRdb on the 5' RACE reads, gives a single entry per CDR3 protein. Here the sample spans roughly 480,000 distinct CDR3 sequences, approximately 24% being singletons. These data were also reused for a study on T cells expressing NK-cell markers.

The rearrangement joins TRBV18 to TRBJ2-7, with D possibly TRBD1 on 5 matching bases. This clonotype was obtained from a woman aged 18 to 35 in good health. The sample was CD4+ T cells sorted from blood. The CDR3 region is CASSPGAALEQYF. CDR3 bases: TGTGCCAGCTCACCAGGGGCGGCCCTTGAGCAGTACTTC.